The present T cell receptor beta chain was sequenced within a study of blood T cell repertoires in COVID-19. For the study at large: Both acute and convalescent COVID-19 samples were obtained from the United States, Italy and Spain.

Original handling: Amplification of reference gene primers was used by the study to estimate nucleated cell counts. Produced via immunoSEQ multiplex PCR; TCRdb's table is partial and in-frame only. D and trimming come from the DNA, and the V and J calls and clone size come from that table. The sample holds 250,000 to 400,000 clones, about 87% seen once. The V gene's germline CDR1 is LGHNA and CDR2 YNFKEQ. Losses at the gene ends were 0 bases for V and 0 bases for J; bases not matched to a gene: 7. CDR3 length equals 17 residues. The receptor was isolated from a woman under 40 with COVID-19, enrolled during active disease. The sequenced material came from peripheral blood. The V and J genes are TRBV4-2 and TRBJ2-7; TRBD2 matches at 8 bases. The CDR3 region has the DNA TGTGCCAGCAGCCAAGACGTGCGGGGGGTTCTCTCCTACGAGCAGTACTTC. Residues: CASSQDVRGVLSYEQYF.